This record looks at one T cell receptor (beta chain) sequence and its context. This sample is part of a study of blood T cell repertoires in COVID-19. Profiling relied on immunoSEQ multiplex PCR, and the TCRdb table lists in-frame clones only, not all of them. The table records 150,000 to 200,000 clones, 65% to 90% of them present only once. The CDR3 totals 14 residues. Germline-derived CDR1 and CDR2 are SNHLY and FYNNEI. Losses at the gene ends were 4 bases for V and 4 bases for J; bases not matched to a gene: 3. The chain is built from TRBV2 and TRBJ1-2; 10 bases line up with TRBD1. The receptor was derived from a man aged 60-69 years with acute or convalescent COVID-19. Sequenced sample: peripheral blood. The CDR3 spells CASSGQGAIYGYTF. The CDR3 DNA follows: TGTGCCAGCAGTGGACAGGGGGCAATCTATGGCTACACCTTC.